The rows below give T cell receptor beta chains drawn from one sample of a study of cytomegalovirus exposure and HLA in healthy donors. This table comes from immunoSEQ multiplex PCR, and its TCRdb copy is limited to in-frame clones, with some not included. The sample yields 120,000 or so clones, about 90% seen once. The specimen sequenced was PBMCs. The source of these receptors is a woman younger than 30 in good health and CMV-seronegative. Both conserved end residues are part of each CDR3. The D gene is left open where the match is weak. Clone size is not always given. Where it is, it says once, few, many or a class for expanded clones.

>TRBJ2-7|.|TRBV9|.
CASSVALGGYEQYF
TGTGCCAGCAGCGTAGCTTTGGGAGGCTACGAGCAGTACTTC
>TRBJ1-5|.|TRBV4-3|.
CASSQDLGVLQPQHF
TGCGCCAGCAGCCAAGATCTCGGGGTTCTTCAGCCCCAGCATTTT
>TRBJ1-1|TRBD1|TRBV10-3|.
CAISESGQGLNTEAFF
TGTGCCATCAGTGAGTCTGGACAGGGCTTGAACACTGAAGCTTTCTTT
>TRBJ1-5|.|TRBV30|.
CAWSAQRTANSNQPQHF
TGTGCCTGGAGTGCCCAACGGACAGCGAATAGCAATCAGCCCCAGCATTTT
>TRBJ2-2|.|TRBV28|once
CASRRRGAGELFF
TGTGCCAGCAGACGGAGGGGCGCCGGGGAGCTGTTTTTT
>TRBJ1-1|TRBD1|TRBV18|.
CASSRGQGPNTEAFF
TGTGCCAGCTCACGGGGACAGGGGCCTAACACTGAAGCTTTCTTT
>TRBJ2-5|TRBD2|TRBV11-2|once
CASSLGRRQREPGETQYF
TGTGCCAGCAGCTTAGGTCGGAGGCAGCGGGAACCGGGGGAGACCCAGTACTTC
>TRBJ2-1|TRBD2|TRBV19|.
CASSIFAGEGYEQFF
TGTGCCAGTAGTATATTCGCGGGAGAGGGCTATGAGCAGTTCTTC
>TRBJ2-3|TRBD2|TRBV5-6|.
CASSLASGGRDTQYF
TGTGCCAGCAGCTTGGCCAGCGGGGGTAGGGATACGCAGTATTTT
>TRBJ1-2|TRBD1|TRBV28|.
CASSPDRFIRAANYGYTF
TGTGCCAGCAGCCCGGACAGGTTTATAAGGGCGGCTAACTATGGCTACACCTTC
>TRBJ1-3|.|TRBV25-1|.
CASSEGLPFSGNTIYF
TGTGCCAGCAGCGAGGGCCTACCTTTCTCTGGAAACACCATATATTTT
>TRBJ2-3|TRBD1|TRBV2|.
CASRQGADPDTQYF
TGTGCCAGCAGGCAGGGGGCGGATCCAGATACGCAGTATTTT
>TRBJ2-5|.|TRBV7-6|once
CASSSNRVQETQYF
TGTGCCAGCAGCTCAAACAGGGTCCAAGAGACCCAGTACTTC
>TRBJ2-1|TRBD1|TRBV6-5|.
CASLPGQGSGGEQFF
TGTGCCAGCTTACCGGGACAGGGGAGTGGGGGTGAGCAGTTCTTC
>TRBJ2-1|TRBD2|TRBV30|.
CAWTGPSGGPRSYNEQFF
TGTGCCTGGACAGGTCCAAGCGGGGGGCCCAGGTCCTACAATGAGCAGTTCTTC
>TRBJ2-1|.|TRBV7-8|.
CASSPLSGGLDNEQFF
TGTGCCAGCAGCCCCCTCTCTGGGGGCCTGGACAATGAGCAGTTCTTC
>TRBJ1-1|.|TRBV19|.
CASTPGERRFTEAFF
TGTGCCAGTACCCCCGGGGAAAGAAGGTTCACTGAAGCTTTCTTT
>TRBJ2-1|TRBD1|TRBV11-3|.
CASSLEGTGGYNEQFF
TGTGCCAGCAGCTTAGAGGGGACAGGGGGGTACAATGAGCAGTTCTTC
>TRBJ1-6|.|TRBV28|.
CASSLDTARTYNSPLHF
TGTGCCAGCAGTTTGGATACAGCTCGTACCTATAATTCACCCCTCCACTTT
>TRBJ2-3|.|TRBV28|.
CASSLRANVGDTQYF
TGTGCCAGCAGTTTACGAGCGAATGTAGGTGATACGCAGTATTTT
>TRBJ2-7|TRBD2|TRBV11-1|.
CASSLAAGGNYEQYF
TGTGCCAGCAGCTTAGCAGCGGGAGGAAACTACGAGCAGTACTTC
>TRBJ2-7|TRBD2|TRBV6-1|once
CASTSLRGGKNEQYF
TGTGCCAGCACCTCGTTACGGGGGGGGAAGAACGAGCAGTACTTC
>TRBJ2-1|TRBD1|TRBV2|.
CASSGSGGADNEQFF
TGTGCCAGCAGTGGGTCAGGGGGCGCAGACAATGAGCAGTTCTTC
>TRBJ1-2|TRBD1|TRBV6-5|.
CASNKGGTGGYGYTF
TGTGCCAGCAATAAGGGTGGGACAGGGGGCTATGGCTACACCTTC
>TRBJ2-1|.|TRBV4-3|.
CASSQGLYSSNEQFF
TGCGCCAGCAGCCAAGGTCTGTATTCCTCCAATGAGCAGTTCTTC
>TRBJ1-2|.|TRBV18|once
CASSPTGDPNYGYTF
TGTGCCAGCTCGCCGACAGGCGACCCTAACTATGGCTACACCTTC
>TRBJ1-2|TRBD1|TRBV27|once
CASINYRDRWPLHYGYTF
TGTGCCAGCATTAATTACCGGGACAGGTGGCCCCTTCACTATGGCTACACCTTC
>TRBJ2-1|TRBD2|TRBV7-3|.
CASSSTSGSYNEQFF
TGTGCCAGCAGCTCAACTAGCGGCTCCTACAATGAGCAGTTCTTC
>TRBJ1-2|.|TRBV28|.
CASSPVDPRRGENYGYTF
TGTGCCAGCAGTCCGGTAGACCCACGGAGGGGCGAGAACTATGGCTACACCTTC
>TRBJ2-7|TRBD1|TRBV7-2|.
CASSLVTGVEQYF
TGTGCCAGCAGCTTAGTAACAGGGGTCGAGCAGTACTTC
>TRBJ2-1|.|TRBV29-1|.
CSVPRDNEQFF
TGCAGCGTTCCCCGGGACAATGAGCAGTTCTTC
>TRBJ1-1|TRBD1|TRBV5-4|.
CASSEGQLNTEAFF
TGTGCCAGCAGCGAGGGACAGTTGAACACTGAAGCTTTCTTT
>TRBJ1-1|TRBD1|TRBV6-6|once
CASSPGGDRGTEAFF
TGTGCCAGCAGCCCGGGGGGGGACAGGGGAACTGAAGCTTTCTTT
>TRBJ2-3|.|TRBV5-1|.
CASSSTSTDTQYF
TGCGCCAGCAGCTCGACTAGCACAGATACGCAGTATTTT
>TRBJ1-2|TRBD1|TRBV30|once
CARGTGGVGYGYTF
TGTGCCCGGGGGACAGGGGGCGTCGGCTATGGCTACACCTTC
>TRBJ2-1|.|TRBV19|once
CASSTVLGGAVEQFF
TGTGCCAGTAGTACCGTCTTGGGTGGGGCTGTTGAGCAGTTCTTC
>TRBJ2-1|.|TRBV18|.
CASSPLGLNHNEQFF
TGTGCCAGCTCACCACTGGGACTGAACCACAATGAGCAGTTCTTC
>TRBJ2-1|TRBD2|TRBV9|.
CASSGTSGGLSGYNEQFF
TGTGCCAGCAGCGGAACTAGCGGGGGCCTTTCAGGCTACAATGAGCAGTTCTTC
>TRBJ1-2|.|TRBV19|once
CASSIDNLAGSYGYTF
TGTGCCAGTAGTATAGATAACTTGGCAGGTTCCTATGGCTACACCTTC
>TRBJ1-1|.|TRBV5-1|.
CASSLGDRYTEAFF
TGCGCCAGCAGCTTGGGCGACAGGTACACTGAAGCTTTCTTT
>TRBJ2-7|TRBD2|TRBV7-2|.
CASSLAGLATEQYF
TGTGCCAGCAGCTTAGCAGGACTAGCAACCGAGCAGTACTTC
>TRBJ1-2|.|TRBV29-1|.
CSVVGGAGASSAGYTF
TGCAGCGTTGTAGGAGGGGCTGGTGCTTCGTCCGCCGGCTACACCTTC
>TRBJ1-6|.|TRBV5-1|.
CASRRDQGYSPLHF
TGCGCCAGCAGACGGGACCAGGGGTATTCACCCCTCCACTTT
>TRBJ2-7|.|TRBV5-4|.
CASSSGRAHGYEQYF
TGTGCCAGCAGCTCCGGCAGGGCCCACGGATACGAGCAGTACTTC
>TRBJ1-6|.|TRBV7-8|.
CASSLVARDSPLHF
TGTGCCAGCAGCTTAGTAGCGAGGGATTCACCCCTCCACTTT
>TRBJ2-7|.|TRBV10-1|once
CASTLYEQYF
TGCGCCAGCACCCTCTACGAGCAGTACTTC
>TRBJ2-3|TRBD2|TRBV9|.
CASSAPGGSSRTDTQYF
TGTGCCAGCAGCGCGCCGGGGGGGTCTAGCCGCACAGATACGCAGTATTTT
>TRBJ2-7|TRBD2|TRBV27|.
CASSSHRATSGRVGEQYF
TGTGCCAGCAGTTCTCACCGCGCAACTAGCGGGAGGGTCGGCGAGCAGTACTTC
>TRBJ2-1|.|TRBV9|.
CASSVSGYNEQFF
TGTGCCAGCAGCGTTTCAGGTTACAATGAGCAGTTCTTC
>TRBJ2-1|TRBD2|TRBV11-1|.
CASSPGLAGGGNEQFF
TGTGCCAGCAGCCCGGGACTAGCGGGAGGGGGGAATGAGCAGTTCTTC
>TRBJ1-6|TRBD1|TRBV2|.
CASGADRANSPLHF
TGTGCCAGCGGGGCAGACAGGGCAAATTCACCCCTCCACTTT
>TRBJ1-2|.|TRBV6-1|.
CASSEAWPGNYGYTF
TGTGCCAGCAGTGAAGCGTGGCCGGGAAACTATGGCTACACCTTC
>TRBJ2-4|.|TRBV11-3|.
CASSLDGQLAKNIQYF
TGTGCCAGCAGCTTAGACGGACAGCTAGCCAAAAACATTCAGTACTTC
>TRBJ2-5|TRBD2|TRBV7-2|.
CASTLTTGLAGETQYF
TGTGCCAGCACCCTAACAACGGGACTAGCGGGAGAGACCCAGTACTTC
>TRBJ2-7|TRBD2|TRBV5-6|few
CASSEGLADSYEQYF
TGTGCCAGCAGCGAAGGACTAGCGGACTCCTACGAGCAGTACTTC